This T cell receptor (beta chain) comes out of a study of blood T cell repertoires in COVID-19 (TCRdb year 2020). About the study as a whole: Samples from collaborators originated in the United States, Italy and Spain and spanned both the acute and convalescent phases of COVID-19. The prospective study material was composed of cDNA or gDNA derived from T cells, B-cell-depleted T cells, or PBMCs. Subjects who had been exposed to COVID-19, were actively infected with it, or had recovered from it provided the deeply sampled blood TCRbeta repertoires that made up the dataset. The repertoires were released in a freely available public database intended as a resource for research on the immune response to SARS-CoV-2. The samples were drawn from two sources: the first 160 participants of the ongoing ImmuneRACE study, and over 1,000 subjects contributed by 6 global collaborators. A de-identified subject ID, COVID-19 status, age in years and sex were almost always included in the sample metadata. Where available, HLA class I and class II types were taken from metadata supplied by the sample provider and were not determined by assay-based typing.

Beyond this particular receptor, the publication reports: How much clinical and demographic metadata was included differed by source and by participant, and the metadata was provided uncurated.

In regard to this clone: The clone's antigen remains unknown. Per-base quality was not reported, and no clone a single base away is much larger than it.

TCRbeta CDR3 regions were amplified from genomic DNA using the immunoSEQ Assay, a bias-controlled multiplex PCR. As for the original processing: The number of nucleated cells in each sample was estimated from the amplification of reference gene primers within the assay. To quantify the absolute abundance of each unique TCRbeta CDR3 rearrangement, sequence reads were collapsed and filtered. For each sample, productive Simpson clonality was calculated as the square root of Simpson's diversity index across productive rearrangements. TCRdb retrieved this table from immuneACCESS and kept in-frame rearrangements only. Not all clones are present; in checked studies, unresolved V genes account for under half, and no reason is known for the remainder. D and trimming were read from the DNA, whereas the V and J calls and clone size are those reported in that table. This sample is represented by 180,000 or so clones; approximately 85% of them were singletons. The top ten hold more than 8% of the sample.

Via the germline V gene, CDR1 is SGHTA and CDR2 FQGNSA. Trimming at the junction amounts to 0 bases on V and 6 bases on J, and the germline ends lie 12 bases apart. From cysteine to phenylalanine, the CDR3 is 15 amino acids long. The sequence is cut down to CDR3 DNA, 45 bases in frame from base 1. Collaborating institutions collected whole blood in K2EDTA tubes following their own protocols. For TCRbeta analysis, collaborators shipped samples as frozen whole blood, isolated PBMCs, or DNA extracted from either of those sample types. The chain links TRBV7-2 with TRBJ2-1; TRBD2 could be the D gene, as 5 bases match. Material for sequencing was peripheral blood. The clonotype comes from a woman of 80 years or more with acute or convalescent COVID-19. The CDR3 amino acid sequence is: CASSLAPGGFNEQFF. The DNA reads as follows: TGTGCCAGCAGCTTAGCGCCGGGCGGGTTCAATGAGCAGTTCTTC. Full variable domain (CDR3 extended with the reference TRBV7-2 and TRBJ2-1 proteins): GAGVSQSPSNKVTEKGKDVELRCDPISGHTALYWYRQSLGQGLEFLIYFQGNSAPDKSGLPSDRFSAERTGGSVSTLTIQRTQQEDSAVYLCASSLAPGGFNEQFFGPGTRLTVL.